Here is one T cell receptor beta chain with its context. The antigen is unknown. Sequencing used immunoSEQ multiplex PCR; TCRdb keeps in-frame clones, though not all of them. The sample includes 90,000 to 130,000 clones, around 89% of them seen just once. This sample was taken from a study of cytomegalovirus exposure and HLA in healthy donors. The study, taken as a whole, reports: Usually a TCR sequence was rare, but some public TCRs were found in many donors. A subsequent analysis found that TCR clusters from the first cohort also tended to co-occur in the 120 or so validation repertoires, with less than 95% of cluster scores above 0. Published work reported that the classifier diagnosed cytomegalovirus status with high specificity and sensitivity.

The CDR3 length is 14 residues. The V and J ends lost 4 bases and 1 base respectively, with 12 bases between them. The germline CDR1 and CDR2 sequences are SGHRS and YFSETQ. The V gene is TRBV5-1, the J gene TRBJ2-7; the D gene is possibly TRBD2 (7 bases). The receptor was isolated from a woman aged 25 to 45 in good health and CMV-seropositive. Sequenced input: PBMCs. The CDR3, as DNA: TGCGCCAGCAGCCGGGGGGCCGGGTCCTACGAGCAGTACTTC. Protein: CASSRGAGSYEQYF.